A single sample is the source of the 22 T cell receptor beta chains below, sequenced in a study of cytomegalovirus exposure and HLA in healthy donors. Primers for the PCR totalled 60 Vbeta and 13 Jbeta. Using immunoSEQ multiplex PCR, the repertoire was profiled, and TCRdb retains in-frame clones only, with some absent. The table records 65,000 to 85,000 clones, just over 85% of them present only once. Sequencing used PBMCs. Receptor source: a young woman in good health and CMV-seronegative.

The rearrangement joins TRBV2 to TRBJ1-4, with D uncertain. The CDR3 length is 11 residues. Germline V gene data show CDR1 as SNHLY and CDR2 as FYNNEI. V lost 3 bases to trimming and J lost 13 bases, with 9 bases between them. The CDR3: CASSETTRLFF. The CDR3 region has the DNA TGTGCCAGCAGTGAGACAACGCGACTGTTTTTT.

In its sample, this clone was seen once. The chain uses TRBV19 and TRBJ1-2; possibly TRBD1 for D (5 bases). V was trimmed by 3 bases and J by 2 bases, leaving 13 bases between them. Germline V gives CDR1 LNHDA, CDR2 SQIVND (reference sequence). CDR3 length equals 15 residues. The CDR3 DNA reads as TGTGCCAGTAGTATCCAGCAGGGAAGCAACTATGGCTACACCTTC. Translating gives CASSIQQGSNYGYTF.

This rearrangement joins TRBV6-6 to TRBJ1-2; TRBD1 aligns across 8 bases. Germline lookup yields CDR1 MNHNY and CDR2 SVGAGI (reference sequence). The CDR3 length is 15 residues. Germline trimming cut 6 bases from V and 0 bases from J; bases unmatched to any gene: 6. CDR3 in DNA: TGTGCCAGCAGCCCCCAGGGGGCAGCTAACTATGGCTACACCTTC. It yields the protein CASSPQGAANYGYTF.

This sequence joins TRBV4-1 and TRBJ2-7; the match to TRBD1 covers 8 bases. CDR3 length equals 14 residues. Germline trimming cut 2 bases from V and 3 bases from J; bases unmatched to any gene: 3. Germline lookup yields CDR1 MGHRA and CDR2 YSYEKL. CDR3: CASSQSTGDYEQYF. The DNA of the CDR3 is TGCGCCAGCAGCCAATCGACAGGGGACTACGAGCAGTACTTC.

This chain links TRBV18 with TRBJ2-7, with D hard to call. V was shortened by 0 bases and J by 6 bases, with 15 bases between the two germline ends. The CDR3 sequence is 15 residues long. In germline, CDR1 is KGHSH, CDR2 LQKENI. CDR3 coding DNA: TGTGCCAGCTCACCACCAGTGGCTAGAGACGGCGAGCAGTACTTC. Protein: CASSPPVARDGEQYF.

The chain uses TRBV19 and TRBJ2-1; 10 positions agree with TRBD2. Germline values: CDR1 LNHDA, CDR2 SQIVND (reference sequence). The length of the CDR3 is 15 residues. The J segment lost 7 bases and the V segment lost 3 bases, leaving 6 bases of the junction unmatched. As DNA, the CDR3 is TGTGCCAGTAGTATGCCGGGACTAGCGCTTAATGAGCAGTTCTTC. Amino acids: CASSMPGLALNEQFF.

The genes are TRBV2 and TRBJ2-1; 12 bases match TRBD2. The CDR3 runs to 14 residues. Trimming removed 8 bases from V and 3 bases from J; junction bases left unmatched: 2. The V gene's germline CDR1 is SNHLY and CDR2 FYNNEI. Here the CDR3 reads CASWTSGNYNEQFF. The CDR3 nucleotides read TGTGCCAGCTGGACTAGCGGGAACTACAATGAGCAGTTCTTC.

V and J are TRBV7-8 and TRBJ1-2; 7 nucleotides match TRBD1. V shed 5 bases and J 4 bases; nucleotides not matched to a gene: 4. This CDR3 is 13 amino acids long. Germline V gives CDR1 SGHVS, CDR2 FQNEAQ. CDR3 sequence reads: CASSQGQIYGYTF. CDR3 bases: TGTGCCAGCAGCCAGGGACAGATCTATGGCTACACCTTC.

The chain links TRBV28 to TRBJ1-1; tentative D call: TRBD1 (5 bases). V shed 7 bases and J shed 7 bases, with 19 bases lying between them. The CDR3 is made up of 14 amino acids. CDR1 and CDR2 from the germline V gene are MDHEN and SYDVKM. CDR3 DNA sequence: TGTGCCAGCAAGACCGCCCAAGGGGCGAGTGAAGCTTTCTTT. Translating it yields CASKTAQGASEAFF.

This clone has a single count. The rearrangement uses TRBV18 and TRBJ2-7; 11 bases align to TRBD2. This CDR3 has 16 residues. CDR1 KGHSH and CDR2 LQKENI come from the germline V gene. The V segment lost 0 bases and the J segment 5 bases; nucleotides outside the gene matches: 6. CDR3 in amino acids: CASSPPTGLAGNEQYF. The CDR3 DNA sequence: TGTGCCAGCTCACCACCGACCGGACTAGCGGGCAACGAGCAGTACTTC.

This chain uses TRBV5-8 with TRBJ1-1; tentative D call: TRBD1 (5 bases). Germline V gives CDR1 SGHTS, CDR2 YDEGEE. Trimming pared 1 base from V and 11 bases from J, leaving 9 bases between. The CDR3 sequence is 11 residues long. The CDR3 region has the DNA TGTGCCAGCAGCTTGTTGGGGGGTGCTTTCTTT. It specifies CASSLLGGAFF. The complete variable domain, with remaining parts taken from reference TRBV5-8 and TRBJ1-1, reads EAGVTQSPTHLIKTRGQQATLRCSPISGHTSVYWYQQALGLGLQFLLWYDEGEERNRGNFPPRFSGRQFPNYSSELNVNALELEDSALYLCASSLLGGAFFGQGTRLTVV.

This chain joins TRBV7-2 and TRBJ2-7; possibly TRBD2 for D (5 bases). Germline lookup yields CDR1 SGHTA and CDR2 FQGNSA. The CDR3 length is 13 residues. Trimming cost V 8 bases and J 5 bases, with 16 bases left between them. The CDR3 loop reads CASSRAGPHEQYF. The CDR3 DNA is TGTGCCAGCTCGAGGGCGGGCCCCCACGAGCAGTACTTC. Using reference TRBV7-2 and TRBJ2-7 for the parts outside the CDR3, the full variable domain is GAGVSQSPSNKVTEKGKDVELRCDPISGHTALYWYRQSLGQGLEFLIYFQGNSAPDKSGLPSDRFSAERTGGSVSTLTIQRTQQEDSAVYLCASSRAGPHEQYFGPGTRLTVT.

The rearrangement links TRBV19 to TRBJ2-1, with 12 bases lining up with TRBD2. Germline lookup yields CDR1 LNHDA and CDR2 SQIVND (reference sequence). CDR3 length: 17 residues. V lost 3 bases and J lost 9; bases outside the gene matches: 12. CDR3 coding DNA: TGTGCCAGTAGTATCGTATTACTAGCGGGAGGTATTGGTGAGCAGTTCTTC. Translated: CASSIVLLAGGIGEQFF.

The chain carries TRBV6-5 and TRBJ1-1; D ambiguous. V was trimmed by 2 bases and J by 3 bases, leaving 4 bases between them. CDR3 length: 12 residues. Germline values: CDR1 MNHEY, CDR2 SVGAGI. CDR3 DNA: TGTGCCAGCAGTTACCGAGACACTGAAGCTTTCTTT. It codes for CASSYRDTEAFF.

The V gene is TRBV6-1, the J gene TRBJ1-1; D unresolved. From germline, CDR1 is MNHNS and CDR2 SASEGT. V gave up 1 base and J gave up 0 bases, with 9 bases separating them. The CDR3 is made up of 15 amino acids. The CDR3 loop reads CASSEDFGVNTEAFF. The CDR3, as DNA: TGTGCCAGCAGTGAAGATTTCGGGGTGAACACTGAAGCTTTCTTT.

This chain links TRBV29-1 with TRBJ1-4, with a possible D match to TRBD1 (5 bases). The V gene's germline CDR1 is SQVTM and CDR2 ANQGSEA. The V end was cut by 3 bases, the J end by 4 bases, with 6 bases between. The CDR3 extends over 12 amino acids. CDR3 nucleotide sequence: TGCAGCGTTGAGGGGGGTAATGAAAAACTGTTTTTT. Protein: CSVEGGNEKLFF.

The chain uses TRBV18 and TRBJ1-1, with 12 bases identical to TRBD1. J was trimmed by 0 bases and V by 4 bases; bases with no gene match: 3. Germline V gene lookup returns CDR1 KGHSH and CDR2 LQKENI. The CDR3 covers 16 residues. The CDR3: CASSRDRGLVNTEAFF. The CDR3, as DNA: TGTGCCAGCTCACGGGACAGGGGGCTTGTGAACACTGAAGCTTTCTTT.

This rearrangement joins TRBV2 to TRBJ2-7, with TRBD2 matching over 9 bases. Germline loops: CDR1 SNHLY, CDR2 FYNNEI. The V and J ends lost 6 bases and 3 bases, in that order; junction bases with no gene match: 12. The length of the CDR3 is 16 residues. CDR3 sequence: CASSPWLAGDFYEQYF. CDR3 bases: TGTGCCAGCAGCCCCTGGTTAGCGGGGGATTTCTACGAGCAGTACTTC.

The V call is TRBV9, the J call TRBJ2-7, with 10 nucleotides matching TRBD2. This CDR3 is built from 15 residues. Germline trimming cut 2 bases from V and 7 bases from J; bases unmatched to any gene: 9. Germline lookup yields CDR1 SGDLS and CDR2 YYNGEE. CDR3 bases: TGTGCCAGCAGCGTCTCTAGCGGGAGAGCGGAGGAGCAGTACTTC. This translates into CASSVSSGRAEEQYF.

The chain links TRBV4-2 to TRBJ2-1; no clear D gene. V lost 1 base to trimming and J lost 1 base, with 11 bases between them. The germline CDR1 and CDR2 sequences are LGHNA and YNFKEQ. The CDR3 spans 16 residues. This CDR3 reads CASSQVQVESYNEQFF. The CDR3 bases are TGTGCCAGCAGCCAAGTCCAGGTAGAGTCCTACAATGAGCAGTTCTTC.

This clone was observed a single time. The CDR3 sequence is CAWSIRRANNYGYTF. The DNA of the CDR3 is TGTGCCTGGAGTATTAGGAGAGCCAATAACTATGGCTACACCTTC. This chain uses TRBV30 with TRBJ1-2; D remains unclear. V dropped 2 bases and J dropped 1 base, with 14 bases sitting between them. This CDR3 contains 15 residues. Germline V gene sequence: CDR1 GTSNPN, CDR2 SVGIG (reference sequence). Full variable domain (outside the CDR3, taken from reference TRBV30 and TRBJ1-2): SQTIHQWPATLVQPVGSPLSLECTVEGTSNPNLYWYRQAAGRGLQLLFYSVGIGQISSEVPQNLSASRPQDRQFILSSKKLLLSDSGFYLCAWSIRRANNYGYTFGSGTRLTVV.

The chain carries TRBV19 and TRBJ2-7, with D possibly TRBD1 on 5 matching bases. The V end was cut by 3 bases, the J end by 6 bases, with 12 bases between. Germline V gives CDR1 LNHDA, CDR2 SQIVND (reference sequence). The CDR3 is made up of 13 amino acids. DNA for the CDR3: TGTGCCAGTAGTATCAAACAGGCCTTCGAGCAGTACTTC. Its protein is CASSIKQAFEQYF.